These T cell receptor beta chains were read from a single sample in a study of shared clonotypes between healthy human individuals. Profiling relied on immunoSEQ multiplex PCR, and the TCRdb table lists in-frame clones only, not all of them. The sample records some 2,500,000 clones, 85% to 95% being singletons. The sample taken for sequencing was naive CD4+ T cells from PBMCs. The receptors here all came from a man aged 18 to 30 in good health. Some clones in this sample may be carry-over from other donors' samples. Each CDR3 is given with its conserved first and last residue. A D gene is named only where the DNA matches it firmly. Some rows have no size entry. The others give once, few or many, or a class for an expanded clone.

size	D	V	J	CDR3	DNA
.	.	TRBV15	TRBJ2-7	CATSVFNEQYF	TGTGCCACCAGCGTGTTTAACGAGCAGTACTTC
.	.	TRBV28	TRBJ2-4	CASSFYRSLAKNIQYF	TGTGCCAGCAGTTTTTATAGGTCCTTAGCCAAAAACATTCAGTACTTC
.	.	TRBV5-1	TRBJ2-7	CASSSAGTIDEQYF	TGCGCCAGCAGCTCGGCGGGGACAATCGACGAGCAGTACTTC
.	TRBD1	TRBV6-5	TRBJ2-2	CASSYTETGGAGELFF	TGTGCCAGCAGTTACACGGAGACAGGGGGTGCCGGGGAGCTGTTTTTT
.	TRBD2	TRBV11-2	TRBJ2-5	CASSPGLAGVGETQYF	TGTGCCAGCAGCCCGGGACTAGCGGGAGTTGGGGAGACCCAGTACTTC
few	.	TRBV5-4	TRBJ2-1	CASSPGTSERVFF	TGTGCCAGCAGCCCCGGGACCAGCGAGCGGGTGTTCTTC
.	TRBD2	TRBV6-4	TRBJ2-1	CASSKTSGRAGEQFF	TGTGCCAGCAGTAAGACTAGCGGGAGGGCCGGTGAGCAGTTCTTC
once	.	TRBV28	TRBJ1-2	CASRAGSRVGYTF	TGTGCCAGCAGAGCAGGGTCCCGCGTCGGCTACACCTTC
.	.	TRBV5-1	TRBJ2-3	CASSPGDLRTDTQYF	TGCGCCAGCAGCCCCGGGGACTTACGCACAGATACGCAGTATTTT
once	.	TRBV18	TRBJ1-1	CASSSRQEKAFF	TGTGCCAGCTCATCTAGACAGGAAAAAGCTTTCTTT
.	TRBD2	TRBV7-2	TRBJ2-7	CASSSGLAGGEQYF	TGTGCCAGCAGCTCGGGACTAGCGGGAGGCGAGCAGTACTTC
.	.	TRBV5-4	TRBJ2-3	CASSLGQGGGTQYF	TGTGCCAGCAGCTTAGGACAGGGAGGGGGTACGCAGTATTTT
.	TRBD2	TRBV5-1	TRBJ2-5	CASSTQPRLAGGGETQYF	TGCGCCAGCAGCACGCAACCACGACTAGCGGGAGGGGGAGAGACCCAGTACTTC
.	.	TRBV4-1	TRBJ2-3	CASSQGFGGGDTDTQYF	TGCGCCAGCAGCCAGGGTTTCGGAGGCGGTGACACAGATACGCAGTATTTT
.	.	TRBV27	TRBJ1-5	CASSLSGTRALSNQPQHF	TGTGCCAGCAGTTTATCGGGCACCCGTGCCCTGAGCAATCAGCCCCAGCATTTT
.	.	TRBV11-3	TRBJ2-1	CASSLVAGGASNEQFF	TGTGCCAGCAGCTTAGTAGCAGGAGGGGCTAGCAATGAGCAGTTCTTC
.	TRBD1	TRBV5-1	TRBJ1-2	CASSEGQGDYGYTF	TGCGCCAGCAGTGAGGGGCAGGGGGACTATGGCTACACCTTC
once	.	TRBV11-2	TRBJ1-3	CASSLSRVELGTIYF	TGTGCCAGCAGCTTAAGCAGGGTCGAATTGGGCACCATATATTTT
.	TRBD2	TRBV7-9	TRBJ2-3	CASSPPRGRAGDTQYF	TGTGCCAGCAGCCCCCCGCGGGGGAGGGCCGGGGATACGCAGTATTTT
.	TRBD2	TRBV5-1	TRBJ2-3	CASSGWTSGMLADTQYF	TGCGCCAGCAGCGGATGGACTAGCGGGATGCTCGCAGATACGCAGTATTTT
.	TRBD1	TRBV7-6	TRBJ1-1	CASSAAGGVGTEAFF	TGTGCCAGCAGCGCCGCAGGGGGCGTGGGCACTGAAGCTTTCTTT
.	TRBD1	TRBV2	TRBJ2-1	CASSSSGQGVNEQFF	TGTGCCAGCAGTTCCTCGGGACAGGGAGTAAATGAGCAGTTCTTC
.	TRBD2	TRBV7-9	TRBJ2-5	CASSPRGGEETQYF	TGTGCCAGCAGCCCTCGGGGGGGGGAAGAGACCCAGTACTTC
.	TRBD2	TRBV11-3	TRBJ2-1	CASSPGRGTSGNYEQFF	TGTGCCAGCAGCCCCGGGAGGGGGACTAGCGGGAACTATGAGCAGTTCTTC
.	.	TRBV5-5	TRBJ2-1	CASSLGPTLSNEQFF	TGTGCCAGCAGCTTGGGGCCCACCCTCAGCAATGAGCAGTTCTTC
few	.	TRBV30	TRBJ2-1	CAWSPLTYNEQFF	TGTGCCTGGAGCCCACTTACCTACAATGAGCAGTTCTTC
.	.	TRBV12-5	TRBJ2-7	CASGLRLGGEAYEQYF	TGTGCTAGTGGTTTGAGGTTGGGGGGAGAGGCCTACGAGCAGTACTTC
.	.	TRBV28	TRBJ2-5	CASSLNQIGETQYF	TGTGCCAGCAGTTTGAACCAAATAGGGGAGACCCAGTACTTC
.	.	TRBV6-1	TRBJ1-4	CATRRTGATNEKLFF	TGTGCCACCAGGCGGACGGGAGCAACTAATGAAAAACTGTTTTTT
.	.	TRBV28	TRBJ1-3	CASSFGGGWGLDTIYF	TGTGCCAGCAGTTTTGGCGGGGGTTGGGGTCTTGACACCATATATTTT
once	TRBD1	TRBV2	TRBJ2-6	CASSGDRGYSGANVLTF	TGTGCCAGCAGTGGGGACAGGGGCTACTCTGGGGCCAACGTCCTGACTTTC
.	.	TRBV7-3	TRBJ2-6	CASRGQGNGANVLTF	TGTGCCAGCAGAGGGCAGGGGAATGGGGCCAACGTCCTGACTTTC
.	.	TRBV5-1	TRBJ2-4	CASSLSGVAKNIQYF	TGCGCCAGCAGCTTGTCTGGTGTGGCCAAAAACATTCAGTACTTC
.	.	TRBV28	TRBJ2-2	CASSWGPPVAGELFF	TGTGCCAGCAGTTGGGGACCCCCCGTGGCCGGGGAGCTGTTTTTT
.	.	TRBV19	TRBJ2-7	CASSPGLSYEQYF	TGTGCCAGTAGCCCCGGGCTTTCCTACGAGCAGTACTTC
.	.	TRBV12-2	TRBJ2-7	CASRFASEGVPGFYEQYF	TGTGCAAGTCGCTTCGCGTCGGAAGGGGTTCCCGGATTCTACGAGCAGTACTTC
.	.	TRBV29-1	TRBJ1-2	CSVVLEVVHTF	TGCAGCGTTGTTTTAGAGGTGGTTCACACCTTC
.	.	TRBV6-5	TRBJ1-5	CASSLDEVNNQPQHF	TGTGCCAGCAGCTTAGATGAGGTTAACAATCAGCCCCAGCATTTT
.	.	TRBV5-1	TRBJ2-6	CASSGKRPQGSGANVLTF	TGCGCCAGCAGCGGAAAAAGGCCTCAGGGATCTGGGGCCAACGTCCTGACTTTC
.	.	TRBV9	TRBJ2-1	CASSPRGPSSYNEQFF	TGTGCCAGCAGCCCCCGGGGACCGAGCTCCTACAATGAGCAGTTCTTC
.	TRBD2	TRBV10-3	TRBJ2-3	CAISKAGGGTDTQYF	TGTGCCATCAGTAAAGCGGGAGGAGGAACAGATACGCAGTATTTT
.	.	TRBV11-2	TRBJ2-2	CASSLRRPSFTGELFF	TGTGCCAGCAGCTTAAGGAGACCATCTTTCACCGGGGAGCTGTTTTTT
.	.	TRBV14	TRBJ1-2	CASSHIAPGYGYTF	TGTGCCAGCAGCCACATCGCTCCAGGGTATGGCTACACCTTC
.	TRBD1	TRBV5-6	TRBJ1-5	CASSWGQGSNQPQHF	TGTGCCAGCAGTTGGGGACAGGGAAGCAATCAGCCCCAGCATTTT
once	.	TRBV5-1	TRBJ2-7	CASSLDRGHLYEQYF	TGCGCCAGCAGCTTGGATCGCGGACACCTCTACGAGCAGTACTTC
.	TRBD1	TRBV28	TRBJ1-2	CASSTHDRGSYGYTF	TGTGCCAGCAGTACTCACGACAGGGGAAGCTATGGCTACACCTTC
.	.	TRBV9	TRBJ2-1	CASSSGAHNNEQFF	TGTGCCAGCAGCTCTGGGGCCCACAACAATGAGCAGTTCTTC
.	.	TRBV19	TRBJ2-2	CASKSVLVTGELFF	TGTGCCAGTAAGTCCGTCTTGGTGACCGGGGAGCTGTTTTTT
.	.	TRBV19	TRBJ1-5	CASRWEAVSNQPQHF	TGTGCCAGTAGGTGGGAGGCGGTAAGCAATCAGCCCCAGCATTTT
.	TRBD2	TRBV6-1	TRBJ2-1	CASSVTSGSRYNEQFF	TGTGCCAGCAGTGTGACTAGCGGGAGTCGCTACAATGAGCAGTTCTTC
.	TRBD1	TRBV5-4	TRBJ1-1	CASSLGDRGNTEAFF	TGTGCCAGCAGCTTGGGGGACAGGGGGAACACTGAAGCTTTCTTT
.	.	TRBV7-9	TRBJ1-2	CASSLSPGEGLGYGYTF	TGTGCCAGCAGCTTAAGCCCCGGTGAAGGGCTTGGCTATGGCTACACCTTC
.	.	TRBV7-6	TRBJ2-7	CASSLEGRSYEQYF	TGTGCCAGCAGCTTAGAGGGACGGAGCTACGAGCAGTACTTC
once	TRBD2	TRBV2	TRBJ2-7	CASTGTSGAYEQYF	TGTGCCAGCACCGGGACTAGCGGCGCCTACGAGCAGTACTTC
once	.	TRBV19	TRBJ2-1	CASSTNRAPFF	TGTGCCAGTAGTACAAACAGGGCACCGTTCTTC
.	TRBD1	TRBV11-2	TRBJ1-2	CASSTRLGQGSWTTGYTF	TGTGCCAGCAGCACACGACTAGGACAGGGGTCTTGGACGACTGGCTACACCTTC
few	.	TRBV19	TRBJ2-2	CASSTRQANTGELFF	TGTGCCAGTAGTACGCGGCAGGCGAACACCGGGGAGCTGTTTTTT
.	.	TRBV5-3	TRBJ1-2	CASRTRGRNYGYTF	TGTGCCAGCAGGACCAGAGGACGGAACTATGGCTACACCTTC
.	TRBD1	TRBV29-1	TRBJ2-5	CSVPKGGAGGGETQYF	TGCAGCGTCCCGAAAGGCGGGGCAGGGGGCGGTGAGACCCAGTACTTC